This T cell receptor beta chain is drawn from a study of monozygotic twins with inflammatory bowel disease (dated by TCRdb to between 2019 and 2020). Broadly, across the study: The complete study included around 30 monozygotic twin pairs: 19 IBD-discordant Danish pairs and nine German pairs, of which four were IBD-concordant and five were IBD-discordant. Each individual had, on average, about 151 000 unique TCRalpha sequences and 181 000 unique TCRbeta sequences available for analysis. The search for disease-associated traits relied mainly on comparing IBD patients with their genetically identical healthy co-twins within discordant pairs.

With regard to this clonotype: This receptor's antigen is unknown.

The library relied on 5' RACE. The input for every TCR library was 3,500 to 4,000 ng of total RNA. For each sample, cDNA synthesis with SMARTScribe reverse transcriptase was split into eight separate reactions. During cDNA synthesis, template switching was used to introduce unique molecular identifiers that contained a 6-nucleotide sample barcode. TCRalpha and TCRbeta cDNA was amplified by two nested PCRs of around 16 and 10 cycles, with bead purification after each PCR. Before amplification, the cDNA was treated with uracil DNA-glycosylase and purified using the QIAquick PCR purification kit. The second PCR added Illumina TruSeq-compatible adapters along with sample-specific barcodes. Library quality and concentration were checked on TapeStation and Qubit, and libraries were pooled at around 5 ng each. Sequencing of the pooled libraries was done on an Illumina HiSeq2500 single-index Rapid Run using custom sequencing primers and 2 x 100 bp reads. The study's own analysis went as follows. MiGEC version 1.2.6 was used for UMI-based consensus assembly, which corrected PCR and sequencing errors. MiXCR version 2.1.1 was used to carry out V(D)J alignment, clonotype assembly and CDR3 extraction. To normalise gene usage, clonotype sharing and MAIT/NKT TCR abundance, the analysis used the top 1000, 10 000 and 20 000 clonotypes per sample. Diversity was computed as the inverse Simpson index with the vegan R package after downsampling to 27 000 UMIs. Statistical testing used paired Mann-Whitney U tests on the discordant twin pairs and applied Benjamini-Hochberg correction for multiple testing. TCRdb reprocessed the reads, so every CDR3 protein sequence counts as one entry and DNA is not shown. The V and J calls, along with clone size, are taken from TCRdb and not from the paper's own processing. The sample has 330,000 or so distinct CDR3 sequences on record. Approximately 2% of the sample belongs to the ten largest clones.

Study-wide findings and limitations: Repertoire similarity did not differ between concordant and discordant twins, which could be due to limited statistical power. TCRbeta repertoire diversity, by inverse Simpson index, was decreased in IBD patients compared with their healthy co-twins. Distinction between different T cell subtypes could not be achieved in the analysis. IBD patients shared fewer clonotypes with other individuals than healthy twins did, most markedly in patients showing signs of disease activity. Background noise and inter-individual variability may have been introduced into the repertoires by the differing immunosuppressive treatments among patients. The results gave no support for a single strong signal or clonotype linked to IBD.

From each donor, a roughly 2.5 ml peripheral blood sample was collected into PAXgene tubes and kept at -80 degrees C. Without T cell sorting, total RNA was isolated from whole blood using the PAXgene blood miRNA kit on an automated QIAcube. Peripheral blood from monozygotic twin pairs, either concordant or discordant for inflammatory bowel disease, underwent deep TCRalpha and TCRbeta repertoire profiling that used unique molecular barcoding. Smoking habits were recorded for all twin pairs, and each individual was classified as a current, former or never smoker. The CDR3, from cysteine to phenylalanine, totals 12 residues. The DNA sequence is not available. In the germline V gene (reference sequence), CDR1 corresponds to LNHNV and CDR2 to YYDKDF.

The rearranged segments are TRBV15 and TRBJ1-1. The receptor was isolated from a human donor with ulcerative colitis or Crohn's disease, or a healthy co-twin of an affected twin (not recorded which). The material sequenced was blood. The CDR3 protein: CATSRVAAGAFF.